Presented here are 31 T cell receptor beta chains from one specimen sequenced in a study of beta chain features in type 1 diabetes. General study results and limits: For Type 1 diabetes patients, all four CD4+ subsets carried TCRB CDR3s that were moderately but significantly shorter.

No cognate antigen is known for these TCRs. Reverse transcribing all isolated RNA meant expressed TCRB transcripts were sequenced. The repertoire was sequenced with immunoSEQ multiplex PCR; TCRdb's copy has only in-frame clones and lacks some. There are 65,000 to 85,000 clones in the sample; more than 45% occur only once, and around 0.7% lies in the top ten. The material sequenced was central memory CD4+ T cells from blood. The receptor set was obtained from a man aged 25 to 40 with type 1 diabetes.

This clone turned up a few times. CDR3 in amino acids: CASSLAREEAGANVLTF. CDR3 sequence (DNA): TGCGCCAGCAGCTTGGCCAGGGAGGAGGCTGGGGCCAACGTCCTGACTTTC. The gene calls are TRBV5-1 and TRBJ2-6; possible D gene TRBD2, 6 bases. CDR3 length: 17 amino acids. Deletions cut 0 bases from V and 2 bases from J, with 12 bases between. Germline CDR1 SGHRS, CDR2 YFSETQ.

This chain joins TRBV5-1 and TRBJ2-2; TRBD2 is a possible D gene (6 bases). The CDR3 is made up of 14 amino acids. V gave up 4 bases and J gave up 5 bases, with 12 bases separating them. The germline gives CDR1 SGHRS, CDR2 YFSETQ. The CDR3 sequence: CASSDGTPTGELFF. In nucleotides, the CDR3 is TGCGCCAGCAGCGACGGGACTCCAACCGGGGAGCTGTTTTTT. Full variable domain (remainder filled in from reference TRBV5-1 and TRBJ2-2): KAGVTQTPRYLIKTRGQQVTLSCSPISGHRSVSWYQQTPGQGLQFLFEYFSETQRNKGNFPGRFSGRQFSNSRSEMNVSTLELGDSALYLCASSDGTPTGELFFGEGSRLTVL.

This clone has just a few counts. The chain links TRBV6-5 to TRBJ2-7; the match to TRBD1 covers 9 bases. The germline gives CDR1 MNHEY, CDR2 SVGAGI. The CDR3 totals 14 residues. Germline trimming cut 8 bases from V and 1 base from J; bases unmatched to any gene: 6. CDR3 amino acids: CASGGTGISYEQYF. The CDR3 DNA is TGTGCCAGCGGTGGGACAGGGATTTCCTACGAGCAGTACTTC.

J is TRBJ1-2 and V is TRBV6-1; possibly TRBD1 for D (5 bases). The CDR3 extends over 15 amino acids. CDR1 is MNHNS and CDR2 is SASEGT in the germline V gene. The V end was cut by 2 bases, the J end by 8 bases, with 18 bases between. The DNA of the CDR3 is TGTGCCAGCAGTGAAAATTTGGCCCTGCGGGGCGGCTACACCTTC. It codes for CASSENLALRGGYTF.

The CDR3 spells CASSLTDFTQYF. CDR3 nucleotides: TGTGCCAGCAGCCTAACGGACTTTACGCAGTATTTT. V usage is TRBV7-8 and J usage is TRBJ2-3, with a tentative D call TRBD2 (5 bases). V lost 5 bases, J lost 8 bases, and 11 bases lay in between. In germline, CDR1 is SGHVS, CDR2 FQNEAQ. This CDR3 is 12 amino acids long. The complete variable domain, with remaining parts taken from reference TRBV7-8 and TRBJ2-3, reads GAGVSQSPRYKVAKRGQDVALRCDPISGHVSLFWYQQALGQGPEFLTYFQNEAQLDKSGLPSDRFFAERPEGSVSTLKIQRTQQEDSAVYLCASSLTDFTQYFGPGTRLTVL.

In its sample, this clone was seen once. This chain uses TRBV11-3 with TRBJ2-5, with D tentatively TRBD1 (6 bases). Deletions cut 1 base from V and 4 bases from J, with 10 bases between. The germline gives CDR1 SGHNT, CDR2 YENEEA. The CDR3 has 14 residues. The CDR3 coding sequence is TGTGCCAGCAGCTTAGGGGGGCGCGGAGAGACCCAGTACTTC. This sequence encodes CASSLGGRGETQYF. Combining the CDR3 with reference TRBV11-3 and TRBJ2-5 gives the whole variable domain EAGVVQSPRYKIIEKKQPVAFWCNPISGHNTLYWYLQNLGQGPELLIRYENEEAVDDSQLPKDRFSAERLKGVDSTLKIQPAELGDSAVYLCASSLGGRGETQYFGPGTRLLVL.

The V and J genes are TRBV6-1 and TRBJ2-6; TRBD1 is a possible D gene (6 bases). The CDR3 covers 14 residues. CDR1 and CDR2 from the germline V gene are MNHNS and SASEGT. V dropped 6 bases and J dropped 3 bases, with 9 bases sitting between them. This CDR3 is CASRQGFGANVLTF. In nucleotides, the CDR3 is TGTGCCAGCAGACAGGGCTTTGGGGCCAACGTCCTGACTTTC.

CDR3 sequence reads: CAIRGGSLDGYTF. The CDR3 bases are TGTGCCATCCGTGGGGGCTCATTGGATGGCTACACCTTC. The rearrangement joins TRBV10-3 to TRBJ1-2, with a weak D call TRBD1 (6 bases). The CDR3 is made up of 13 amino acids. The ends were cut back, 8 bases at V and 6 bases at J, with 16 bases in the middle. In germline, CDR1 is ENHRY, CDR2 SYGVKD.

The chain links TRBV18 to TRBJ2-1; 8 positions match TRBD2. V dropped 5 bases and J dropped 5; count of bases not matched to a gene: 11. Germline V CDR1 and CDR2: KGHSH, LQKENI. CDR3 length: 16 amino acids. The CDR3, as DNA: TGTGCCAGCTCAGCACTTCCGGCACTAGCGGACAATGAGCAGTTCTTC. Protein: CASSALPALADNEQFF. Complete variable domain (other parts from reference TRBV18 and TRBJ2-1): NAGVMQNPRHLVRRRGQEARLRCSPMKGHSHVYWYRQLPEEGLKFMVYLQKENIIDESGMPKERFSAEFPKEGPSILRIQQVVRGDSAAYFCASSALPALADNEQFFGPGTRLTVL.

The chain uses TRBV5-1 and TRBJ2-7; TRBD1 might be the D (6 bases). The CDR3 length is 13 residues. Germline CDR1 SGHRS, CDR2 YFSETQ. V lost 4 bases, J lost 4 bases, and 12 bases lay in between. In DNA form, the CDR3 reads TGCGCCAGCAGCCTCCCCACAGGGTACGAGCAGTACTTC. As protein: CASSLPTGYEQYF.

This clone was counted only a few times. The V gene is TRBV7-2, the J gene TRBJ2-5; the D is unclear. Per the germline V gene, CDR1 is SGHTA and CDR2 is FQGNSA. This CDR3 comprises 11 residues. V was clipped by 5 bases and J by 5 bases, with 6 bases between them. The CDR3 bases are TGTGCCAGCAGCCGTTCGGAGACCCAGTACTTC. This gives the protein CASSRSETQYF.

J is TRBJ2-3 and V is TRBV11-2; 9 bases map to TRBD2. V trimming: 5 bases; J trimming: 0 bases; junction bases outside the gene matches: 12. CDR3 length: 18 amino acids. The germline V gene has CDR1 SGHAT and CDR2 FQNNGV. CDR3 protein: CASSRGRGAGGSTDTQYF. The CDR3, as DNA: TGTGCCAGCAGCCGAGGGCGGGGAGCGGGGGGCAGCACAGATACGCAGTATTTT.

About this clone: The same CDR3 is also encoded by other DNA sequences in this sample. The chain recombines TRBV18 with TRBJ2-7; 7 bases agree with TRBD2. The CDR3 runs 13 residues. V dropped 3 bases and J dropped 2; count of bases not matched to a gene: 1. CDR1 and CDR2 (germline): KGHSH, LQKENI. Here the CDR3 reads CASSPGGTYEQYF. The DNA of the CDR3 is TGTGCCAGCTCACCCGGGGGGACCTACGAGCAGTACTTC.

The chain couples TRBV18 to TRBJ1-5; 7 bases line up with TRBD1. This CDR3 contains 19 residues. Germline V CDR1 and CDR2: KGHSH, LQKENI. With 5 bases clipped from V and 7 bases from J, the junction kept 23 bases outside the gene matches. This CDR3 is CASSSNWELGTAVCQPQHF. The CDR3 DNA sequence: TGTGCCAGCTCATCCAACTGGGAACTCGGGACAGCGGTTTGCCAGCCCCAGCATTTT.

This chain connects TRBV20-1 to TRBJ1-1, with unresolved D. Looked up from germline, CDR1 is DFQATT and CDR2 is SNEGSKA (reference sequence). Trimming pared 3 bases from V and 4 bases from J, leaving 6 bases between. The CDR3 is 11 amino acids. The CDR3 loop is CSASEGTEAFF. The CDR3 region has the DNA TGCAGTGCTAGTGAGGGCACTGAAGCTTTCTTT.

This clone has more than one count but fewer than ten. The CDR3 nucleotides are TGTGCCAGTAGTACTGCCGGGACTAGCGCCCAGAATGAGCAGTTCTTC. This sequence encodes CASSTAGTSAQNEQFF. The rearrangement uses TRBV19 and TRBJ2-1; 10 bases line up with TRBD2. Germline V gene data show CDR1 as LNHDA and CDR2 as SQIVND (reference sequence). V lost 4 bases, J lost 7 bases, and 10 bases stayed unmatched. This CDR3 contains 16 residues.

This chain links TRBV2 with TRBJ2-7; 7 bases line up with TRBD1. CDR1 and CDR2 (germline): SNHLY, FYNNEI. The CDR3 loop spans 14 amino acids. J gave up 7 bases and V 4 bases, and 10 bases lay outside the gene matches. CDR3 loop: CASSVGRGPREQYF. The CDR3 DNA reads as TGTGCCAGCAGTGTAGGAAGGGGGCCAAGGGAGCAGTACTTC.

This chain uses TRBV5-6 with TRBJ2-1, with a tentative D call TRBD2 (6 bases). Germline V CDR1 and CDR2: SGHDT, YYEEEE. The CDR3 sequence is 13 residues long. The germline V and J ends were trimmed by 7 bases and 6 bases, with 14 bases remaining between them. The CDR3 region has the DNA TGTGCCAGCTCCCAATGGGAGGCCAATGAGCAGTTCTTC. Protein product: CASSQWEANEQFF.

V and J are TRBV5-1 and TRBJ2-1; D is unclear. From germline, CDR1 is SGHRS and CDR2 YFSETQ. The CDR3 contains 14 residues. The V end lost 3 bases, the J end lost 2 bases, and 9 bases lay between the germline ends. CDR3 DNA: TGCGCCAGCAGCTCCTCAGGAACCTACAATGAGCAGTTCTTC. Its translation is CASSSSGTYNEQFF.

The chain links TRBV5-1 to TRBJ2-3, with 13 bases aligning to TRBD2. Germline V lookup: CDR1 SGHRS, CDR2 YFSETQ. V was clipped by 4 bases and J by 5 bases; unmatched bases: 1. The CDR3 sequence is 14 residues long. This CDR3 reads CASSGLAGVDTQYF. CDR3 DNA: TGCGCCAGCAGCGGACTAGCGGGAGTAGATACGCAGTATTTT.

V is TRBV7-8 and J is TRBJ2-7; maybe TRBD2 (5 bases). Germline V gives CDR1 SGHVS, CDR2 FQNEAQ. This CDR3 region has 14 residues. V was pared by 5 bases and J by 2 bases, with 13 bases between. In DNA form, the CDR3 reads TGTGCCAGCAGCCGCACCGCGGGTGCCTACGAGCAGTACTTC. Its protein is CASSRTAGAYEQYF.

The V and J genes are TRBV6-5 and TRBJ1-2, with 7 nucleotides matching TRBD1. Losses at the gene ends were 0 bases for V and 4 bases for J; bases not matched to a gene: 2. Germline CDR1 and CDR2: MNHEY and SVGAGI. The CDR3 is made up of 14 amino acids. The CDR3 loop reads CASSYSDRVYGYTF. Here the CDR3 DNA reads TGTGCCAGCAGTTACTCCGACAGGGTCTATGGCTACACCTTC.

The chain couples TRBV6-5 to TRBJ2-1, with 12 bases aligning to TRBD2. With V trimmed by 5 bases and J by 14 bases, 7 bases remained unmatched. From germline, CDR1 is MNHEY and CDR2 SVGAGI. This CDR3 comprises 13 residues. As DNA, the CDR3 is TGTGCCAGCAGTGAGCTAGCGGGGGGGAACGAGTTCTTC. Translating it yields CASSELAGGNEFF.

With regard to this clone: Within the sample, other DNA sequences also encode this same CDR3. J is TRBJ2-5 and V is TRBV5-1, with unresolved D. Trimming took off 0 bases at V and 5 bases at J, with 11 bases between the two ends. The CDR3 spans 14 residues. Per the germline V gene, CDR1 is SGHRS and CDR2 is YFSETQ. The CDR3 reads CASSLGALVETQYF. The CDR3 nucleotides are TGCGCCAGCAGCTTGGGGGCTTTAGTGGAGACCCAGTACTTC.

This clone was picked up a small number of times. CDR3: CASGTDRVAKNIQYF. The CDR3 DNA is TGTGCTAGTGGCACGGACAGGGTCGCCAAAAACATTCAGTACTTC. J is TRBJ2-4 and V is TRBV12-5; TRBD1 matches 8 bases. The CDR3 runs to 15 residues. J lost 1 base, V lost 6 bases, and 5 bases had no gene match. CDR1 is LGHNT, CDR2 FRNRAP, per germline.

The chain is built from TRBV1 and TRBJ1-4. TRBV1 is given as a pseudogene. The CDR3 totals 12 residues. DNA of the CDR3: TGCACCAGCAGGGGGAGGGGTGAAAAACTGTTTTTT. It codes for CTSRGRGEKLFF.

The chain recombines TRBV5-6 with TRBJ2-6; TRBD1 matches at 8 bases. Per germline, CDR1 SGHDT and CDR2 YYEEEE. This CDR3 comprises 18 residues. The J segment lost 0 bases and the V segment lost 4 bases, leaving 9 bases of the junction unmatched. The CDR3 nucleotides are TGTGCCAGCAGCATCATCGACAGGGGAAGCTCTGGGGCCAACGTCCTGACTTTC. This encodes CASSIIDRGSSGANVLTF.

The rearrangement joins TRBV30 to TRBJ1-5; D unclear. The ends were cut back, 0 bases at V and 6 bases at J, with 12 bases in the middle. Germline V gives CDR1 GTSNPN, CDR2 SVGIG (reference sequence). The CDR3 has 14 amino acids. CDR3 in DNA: TGTGCCTGGAGTGTACAGCTGGGTGGTCAGCCCCAGCATTTT. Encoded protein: CAWSVQLGGQPQHF.

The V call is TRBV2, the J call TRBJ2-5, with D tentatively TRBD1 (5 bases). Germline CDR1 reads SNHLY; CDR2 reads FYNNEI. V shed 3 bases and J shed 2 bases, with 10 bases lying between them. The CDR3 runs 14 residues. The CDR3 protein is CASSDRQGQETQYF. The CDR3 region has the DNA TGTGCCAGCAGTGATCGGCAGGGACAAGAGACCCAGTACTTC.

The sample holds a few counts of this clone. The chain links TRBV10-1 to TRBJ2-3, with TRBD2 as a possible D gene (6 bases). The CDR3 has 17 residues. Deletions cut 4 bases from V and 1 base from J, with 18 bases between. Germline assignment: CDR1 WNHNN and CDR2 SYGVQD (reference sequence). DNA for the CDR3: TGCGCCAGCAGTGCAAGCCGGGGGAGTTCCGGCACAGATACGCAGTATTTT. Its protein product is CASSASRGSSGTDTQYF.

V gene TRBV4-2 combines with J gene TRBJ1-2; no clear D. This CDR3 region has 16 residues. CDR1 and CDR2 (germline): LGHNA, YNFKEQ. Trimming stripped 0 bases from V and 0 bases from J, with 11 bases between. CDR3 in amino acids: CASSQDLREANYGYTF. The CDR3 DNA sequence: TGTGCCAGCAGCCAAGATTTGAGGGAGGCTAACTATGGCTACACCTTC.